Listed below are T cell receptor beta chains from one sample, sequenced in a study of cytomegalovirus exposure and HLA in healthy donors. Repertoires were generated with immunoSEQ multiplex PCR, while TCRdb's copy carries only in-frame clones and drops some. In the table there are around 150,000 clones, just over 85% of which are singletons. The specimen sequenced was PBMCs. Receptors were obtained from a woman between 18 and 29 years old in good health and CMV-seropositive. The CDR3 runs from the conserved cysteine through the conserved F or W. Fields, in order: D gene, clone size, J gene, V gene, CDR3 DNA, CDR3 protein. D genes are given only for firm matches. Size tells how often a clone was seen (once, few, many) or the class of an expanded clone, and some rows leave it out.

>.|.|TRBJ2-5|TRBV5-1
TGCGCCAGCAGCTTTCTGACTCCATCACAAGAGACCCAGTACTTC
CASSFLTPSQETQYF
>.|.|TRBJ1-5|TRBV19
TGTGCCAGTAGTATAGGTATATCCGGACAGTACAATCAGCCCCAGCATTTT
CASSIGISGQYNQPQHF
>.|.|TRBJ1-1|TRBV28
TGTGCCAGCAGCGTCAACCGGGACATTGGTGAAGCTTTCTTT
CASSVNRDIGEAFF
>TRBD1|.|TRBJ2-3|TRBV4-1
TGCGCCAGCAGCCGACAAGACAGGGGCACAGATACGCAGTATTTT
CASSRQDRGTDTQYF
>.|once|TRBJ2-2|TRBV5-1
TGCGCCAGCAGCTCCGGACTGGTGAACACCGGGGAGCTGTTTTTT
CASSSGLVNTGELFF
>TRBD1|.|TRBJ2-7|TRBV28
TGTGCCAGCAGTTTAACAGGGGGCTCCTACGAGCAGTACTTC
CASSLTGGSYEQYF
>TRBD2|few|TRBJ2-1|TRBV7-3
TGTGCCAGCAGCCCCGGACTAGCAATTGGCAATGAGCAGTTCTTC
CASSPGLAIGNEQFF
>.|once|TRBJ2-5|TRBV2
TGTGCCAGCAGTGATAGGACAGAGGGAGAGACCCAGTACTTC
CASSDRTEGETQYF
>.|.|TRBJ2-5|TRBV30
TGTGCCCGCCAGTCACGGGGTGGGGAGACCCAGTACTTC
CARQSRGGETQYF
>.|.|TRBJ1-2|TRBV7-8
TGTGCCAGCACCGTCAGTTCAGGGGTCTATGGCTACACCTTC
CASTVSSGVYGYTF
>.|.|TRBJ1-3|TRBV5-1
TGCGCCAGCAGCTCGACTGGAACTGGAAACACCATATATTTT
CASSSTGTGNTIYF
>TRBD1|.|TRBJ1-1|TRBV7-2
TGTGCCAGCAGCTTTCCTCAGGGGGCTCCGGCAGGTACTGAAGCTTTCTTT
CASSFPQGAPAGTEAFF
>.|.|TRBJ1-2|TRBV27
TGTGCCAGCAGCCTCTCCCCCTACTTAATCCACAGGGAAGGCTACACCTTC
CASSLSPYLIHREGYTF
>.|.|TRBJ1-5|TRBV7-2
TGTGCCAGCAGCCACGGGGGCAATCAGCCCCAGCATTTT
CASSHGGNQPQHF
>.|.|TRBJ2-2|TRBV19
TGTGCCAGTAGTGTCGACTTCACCGGGGAGCTGTTTTTT
CASSVDFTGELFF
>TRBD1|.|TRBJ1-2|TRBV6-1
TGTGCCAGCACTATAACATACAGGGGTGAGGGTGGCTACACCTTC
CASTITYRGEGGYTF
>.|.|TRBJ1-5|TRBV28
TGTGCCAGCAGTTTGGTAGGACTCGATAGCAATCAGCCCCAGCATTTT
CASSLVGLDSNQPQHF
>.|.|TRBJ1-5|TRBV27
TGTGCCAGCAGTCCCGGGACACTTAGCAATCAGCCCCAGCATTTT
CASSPGTLSNQPQHF
>TRBD2|once|TRBJ2-7|TRBV7-2
TGTGCCAGCGCCAAGACTAGCGGGGGGGCCAGCTCCTACGAGCAGTACTTC
CASAKTSGGASSYEQYF
>TRBD2|.|TRBJ2-7|TRBV5-1
TGCGCCAGCAGCTTTGGGACTAGCACTTCCTACGAGCAGTACTTC
CASSFGTSTSYEQYF
>.|.|TRBJ1-5|TRBV19
TGTGCCAGTTCGAGGGAAAGCAATCAGCCCCAGCATTTT
CASSRESNQPQHF
>TRBD2|.|TRBJ2-2|TRBV10-2
TGCGCCAGCAGTGGACTAGCGGGGAACACCGGGGAGCTGTTTTTT
CASSGLAGNTGELFF
>TRBD1|.|TRBJ2-6|TRBV7-9
TGTGCCAGCAGCCCGGACAGGGCTGGGGCCAACGTCCTGACTTTC
CASSPDRAGANVLTF
>TRBD1|once|TRBJ2-7|TRBV7-2
TGTGCCAGCACACCCTTCACAGGGGCGGAGGTGCAGTACTTC
CASTPFTGAEVQYF
>.|.|TRBJ1-5|TRBV19
TGTGCCAGTAGTATTACAGGGAATTGGGATCAGCCCCAGCATTTT
CASSITGNWDQPQHF
>TRBD1|.|TRBJ2-5|TRBV2
TGTGGGCTGACAGGGGCCCTTGAAGAGACCCAGTACTTC
CGLTGALEETQYF
>TRBD2|few|TRBJ2-7|TRBV7-9
TGTGCCAGCAGCTTAACTAGCGGGGGAGAGCAGTACTTC
CASSLTSGGEQYF
>.|.|TRBJ1-2|TRBV27
TGTGCCAGCAGTTTAAGAGGATATGGCTACACCTTC
CASSLRGYGYTF
>.|.|TRBJ2-3|TRBV5-1
TGCGCCAGCAGCCTAAGACAGAGCCGGTCAGATACGCAGTATTTT
CASSLRQSRSDTQYF
>.|.|TRBJ1-1|TRBV11-2
TGTGCCTATACTGGGGGGGGCACTGAAGCTTTCTTT
CAYTGGGTEAFF
>.|.|TRBJ1-5|TRBV25-1
TGTGCCAGCAGTGGTCAGGGAAATCAGCCCCAGCATTTT
CASSGQGNQPQHF
>TRBD1|.|TRBJ1-2|TRBV10-3
TGTGCCATCAGTTTCCCGACAGGGGAAGGAGACTATGGCTACACCTTC
CAISFPTGEGDYGYTF
>.|.|TRBJ2-2|TRBV13
TGTGCCAGCAGCGAACTAACATCCACCGGGGAGCTGTTTTTT
CASSELTSTGELFF
>.|.|TRBJ2-1|TRBV28
TGTGCCAGCAGTTTACTCACAGGGTCCAAGTTCTTC
CASSLLTGSKFF
>.|.|TRBJ1-1|TRBV7-8
TGTGCCAGCAGCTTAATGACAGAGCTCTACACTGAAGCTTTCTTT
CASSLMTELYTEAFF
>.|.|TRBJ1-5|TRBV15
TGTGCCACCAGCAGAGATCATCCGGGGAGCAATCAGCCCCAGCATTTT
CATSRDHPGSNQPQHF
>TRBD1|few|TRBJ1-6|TRBV7-8
TGTGCCAGCAGCTTGGGGACAGATGATAATTCACCCCTCCACTTT
CASSLGTDDNSPLHF
>.|.|TRBJ2-7|TRBV7-3
TGTGCCAGCAGCTCCAGGGGGGCGGAGATCCACGAGCAGTACTTC
CASSSRGAEIHEQYF
>.|.|TRBJ2-1|TRBV9
TGTGCCAGCAATACAGGCTTTTCCTACAATGAGCAGTTCTTC
CASNTGFSYNEQFF
>.|.|TRBJ1-2|TRBV7-9
TGTGCCAGCAGCCCACGGGGGGCTTCCTATGGCTACACCTTC
CASSPRGASYGYTF
>TRBD2|.|TRBJ2-7|TRBV7-9
TGTGCCAGCAGCCCCCCTAGCGGGATGTACGAGCAGTACTTC
CASSPPSGMYEQYF
>TRBD1|.|TRBJ2-7|TRBV28
TGTGCCAGCACCCTACAAGCTGGGACAGGGACCTACGAGCAGTACTTC
CASTLQAGTGTYEQYF
>.|.|TRBJ1-6|TRBV7-9
TGTGCCAGCAGCTTATATGTCTCCTATAATTCACCCCTCCACTTT
CASSLYVSYNSPLHF
>TRBD1|.|TRBJ2-5|TRBV7-8
TGTGCCAGCAGCACACGCCGGGACAGGGGAGAGACCCAGTACTTC
CASSTRRDRGETQYF